This is a list of T cell receptor beta chains from one sample in a study of cytomegalovirus exposure and HLA in healthy donors. Produced via immunoSEQ multiplex PCR; TCRdb's table is partial and in-frame only. Among around 200,000 clones listed, almost 80% were seen once. The sequenced material came from PBMCs. These receptor sequences come from a male donor in good health and CMV-seronegative. CDR3s include the opening cysteine and the closing phenylalanine or tryptophan. A D gene is named only where the DNA matches it firmly. Not every row has a clone size; where given, it reads once, few, many or a size class.

d_gene	v_gene	j_gene	abundance	CDR3nt	CDR3aa
NA	TRBV7-3	TRBJ2-1	NA	TGTGCCAGCAGCCAATCCTACAATGAGCAGTTCTTC	CASSQSYNEQFF
TRBD2	TRBV19	TRBJ2-5	NA	TGTGCCAGTACAGGACTAGCGAAAGAGACCCAGTACTTC	CASTGLAKETQYF
TRBD1	TRBV11-3	TRBJ2-1	NA	TGTGCCAGCACCTGGTCAGGGGGCGCTTCGAATGAGCAGTTCTTC	CASTWSGGASNEQFF
TRBD2	TRBV19	TRBJ2-2	NA	TGTGCCAGTATCACAACTGGCGGGAGTAGTTCCTGGGGGGAGCTGTTTTTT	CASITTGGSSSWGELFF
TRBD2	TRBV7-9	TRBJ2-5	NA	TGTTCCAGCAGTGCAGGGACTAGCGGTTTTGTGAACTTC	CSSSAGTSGFVNF
NA	TRBV28	TRBJ1-4	NA	TGTGCCAGCAGTCCCCCGGGGGGGACTAATGAAAAACTGTTTTTT	CASSPPGGTNEKLFF
TRBD1	TRBV18	TRBJ2-7	few	TGTGCCAGCTCACCACCGGGACAGGTGTTATACGAGCAGTACTTC	CASSPPGQVLYEQYF
NA	TRBV30	TRBJ1-4	NA	TGTGCCTGGAGTGTACAGCGGGGTCTGAATGAAAAACTGTTTTTT	CAWSVQRGLNEKLFF
NA	TRBV5-6	TRBJ1-2	few	TGTGCCAGCAGCTCCCCTGCTACCAACTATGGCTACACCTTC	CASSSPATNYGYTF
NA	TRBV25-1	TRBJ1-5	NA	TGTGCCAGCAGCCCTTCTGGCAATCAGCCCCAGCATTTT	CASSPSGNQPQHF
TRBD1	TRBV7-9	TRBJ2-6	NA	TGTTCCAGCAGCCAACAGGGGCAGTTCTCTGGGGCCAACGTCCTGACTTTC	CSSSQQGQFSGANVLTF
NA	TRBV7-8	TRBJ1-6	NA	TGTGCCAGCAGCTGGGAGGTGGCAGGAGGCAATTCACCCCTCCACTTT	CASSWEVAGGNSPLHF
NA	TRBV4-1	TRBJ1-3	NA	TGCGCCAGCAGGAACCCGGGACACGGAAACACCATATATTTT	CASRNPGHGNTIYF
TRBD2	TRBV30	TRBJ2-3	NA	TGTGCCTGGAGTGTACTACTAGCGGGGGGCCCAGATACGCAGTATTTT	CAWSVLLAGGPDTQYF
NA	TRBV6-5	TRBJ2-7	NA	TGTGCCAGCAGTTATGGCGGGACGGGTAACTACGAGCAGTACTTC	CASSYGGTGNYEQYF
NA	TRBV9	TRBJ2-2	NA	TGTGCCAGCAGCGCCCCGCCGGGGGACGGCGGGGAGCTGTTTTTT	CASSAPPGDGGELFF
TRBD1	TRBV5-6	TRBJ2-3	NA	TGTGCCAGCAGCTTTTGGACAGGTGGGACAGATACGCAGTATTTT	CASSFWTGGTDTQYF
NA	TRBV7-9	TRBJ1-6	NA	TGTGCCAGCAGCCCAGGGGATAATTCACCCCTCCACTTT	CASSPGDNSPLHF
NA	TRBV28	TRBJ1-5	NA	TGTGCCAGCAGGCCCCAGCGGCGCAATCAGCCCCAGCATTTT	CASRPQRRNQPQHF
NA	TRBV28	TRBJ1-2	NA	TGTGCCAGCAGTTTTCGGTCACAGGGTTCAGGCGGCTACACCTTC	CASSFRSQGSGGYTF
NA	TRBV15	TRBJ2-2	NA	TGTGCCACCAGCAGAGAAACAGGACACACCGGGGAGCTGTTTTTT	CATSRETGHTGELFF
TRBD1	TRBV5-1	TRBJ2-5	NA	TGCGCCAGCAGCTGGGAACCTCAGGGGGTTGGAGAGACCCAGTACTTC	CASSWEPQGVGETQYF
NA	TRBV6-6	TRBJ1-1	NA	TGTGCCAGCAGTTCCCTTCATTACGGCACTGAAGCTTTCTTT	CASSSLHYGTEAFF
TRBD1	TRBV18	TRBJ1-2	once	TGTGCCAGCTCATCTGGACAGGCCTATGGCTACACCTTC	CASSSGQAYGYTF
NA	TRBV5-4	TRBJ2-5	once	TGTGCCCTAACGGCAGGGAGGCAAGAGACCCAGTACTTC	CALTAGRQETQYF
NA	TRBV19	TRBJ1-5	few	TGTGCCAGTAGTATAGGGGCGGGGAGCAATCAGCCCCAGCATTTT	CASSIGAGSNQPQHF
TRBD2	TRBV6-5	TRBJ2-7	once	TGTGCCAGCAGCAGGGGGACTAGCGGTTCCTACGAGCAGTACTTC	CASSRGTSGSYEQYF
TRBD1	TRBV11-2	TRBJ2-1	NA	TGTGCCAGCAGCTTTGCTGGACAGGATCTCAATGAGCAGTTCTTC	CASSFAGQDLNEQFF
TRBD1	TRBV27	TRBJ1-4	NA	TGTGCCAGCAGTTTATCGCCCACGCAGGGGGCTTCGACTAATGAAAAACTGTTTTTT	CASSLSPTQGASTNEKLFF
NA	TRBV9	TRBJ1-4	NA	TGTGCCAGCAGCCAAGGCGGCGGGGTAAATGAAAAACTGTTTTTT	CASSQGGGVNEKLFF
NA	TRBV18	TRBJ2-1	NA	TGTGCCAGCTCACTCAAGAGGAATGAGCAGTTCTTC	CASSLKRNEQFF
NA	TRBV5-1	TRBJ1-2	NA	TGCGCCAGCAGCTTATTAACAGTTAACTATGGCTACACCTTC	CASSLLTVNYGYTF
NA	TRBV7-8	TRBJ2-2	NA	TGTGCCAGCAGCTTCTCACCTCCCCTAGGGGGAAGCACCGGGGAGCTGTTTTTT	CASSFSPPLGGSTGELFF
NA	TRBV9	TRBJ1-4	NA	TGTGCCAGCAGCGTAGCCCCCCATGGGGGGGGCGAAAAACTGTTTTTT	CASSVAPHGGGEKLFF
TRBD2	TRBV6-5	TRBJ2-4	NA	TGTGCCAGCAGTTACGGTCCGGGAGGGCTGAGCATTCAGTACTTC	CASSYGPGGLSIQYF
NA	TRBV11-3	TRBJ2-7	few	TGTGCCAGCAGCCAACTCAGGGGCTACGAGCAGTACTTC	CASSQLRGYEQYF
NA	TRBV14	TRBJ1-2	NA	TGTGCCAGCAGCCAAGGAGGTTTCTATGGCTACACCTTC	CASSQGGFYGYTF
NA	TRBV5-1	TRBJ2-5	NA	TGCGCCAGCAGCTTGAAGGTTGGGGGGAGCCAAGAGACCCAGTACTTC	CASSLKVGGSQETQYF
NA	TRBV27	TRBJ1-1	NA	TGTGCCAGCAGTCTACAGAGACACACTGAAGCTTTCTTT	CASSLQRHTEAFF
NA	TRBV7-9	TRBJ2-7	NA	TGTGCCAGCAGGGTAGGAGGGGACGGCGAGCAGTACTTC	CASRVGGDGEQYF
NA	TRBV4-3	TRBJ1-4	once	TGCGCCAGCAGCCAAGAAACGAACAGCCTTAATGAAAAACTGTTTTTT	CASSQETNSLNEKLFF
TRBD2	TRBV10-3	TRBJ2-1	NA	TGTGCCATCAGTGGCGCTAGCGGGTTGAGCTCCTACAATGAGCAGTTCTTC	CAISGASGLSSYNEQFF
TRBD1	TRBV10-3	TRBJ1-5	NA	TGTGCCATCAGTGAGGGGGACAGGGATCAGCCCCAGCATTTT	CAISEGDRDQPQHF
TRBD1	TRBV30	TRBJ2-1	NA	TGTGCCTGGGAAAAAGCCGGGACAGGCTACAATGAGCAGTTCTTC	CAWEKAGTGYNEQFF
NA	TRBV4-2	TRBJ1-2	few	TGTGCCAGCAGCCTAACCGAGACAGCGCACTATGGCTACACCTTC	CASSLTETAHYGYTF
NA	TRBV6-1	TRBJ1-1	NA	TGTGCCAGCAGGTCCGGGGTAGCTTTCTTT	CASRSGVAFF
NA	TRBV11-2	TRBJ1-3	NA	TGTGCCAGCAGCTTAGTAGGAAACACCATATATTTT	CASSLVGNTIYF
TRBD1	TRBV27	TRBJ2-5	NA	TGTGCCAGCAGTTACACAGGGGGCAGGGAGACCCAGTACTTC	CASSYTGGRETQYF
NA	TRBV7-9	TRBJ1-2	NA	TGTGCCAGCAGCTTAGGGCAAGTTTGGGGCTACACCTTC	CASSLGQVWGYTF
NA	TRBV12-2	TRBJ2-3	NA	TGTGCAAGTCGCTCCAGAGCGGGGTGCTTATATACGCAGTATTTT	CASRSRAGCLYTQYF
NA	TRBV30	TRBJ1-1	NA	TGTGCCTGGAGACCAGGGTACACTGAAGCTTTCTTT	CAWRPGYTEAFF
NA	TRBV2	TRBJ1-2	once	TGTGCCAGCCGGATAGGGGTTTCCTATGGCTACACCTTC	CASRIGVSYGYTF
NA	TRBV19	TRBJ1-2	NA	TGTGCCAGTAGTATAGATCCACAGGCGCCTAACTATGGCTACACCTTC	CASSIDPQAPNYGYTF